A single sample gave rise to the 30 T cell receptor beta chains below, sequenced in a study of a mutant IDH1 vaccine in newly diagnosed glioma. Regarding time point: baseline, week 1 (first vaccination visit). Treatment specified: pre-vaccination baseline after standard-of-care therapy. Using immunoSEQ multiplex PCR, the repertoire was profiled, and TCRdb retains in-frame clones only, with some absent. In the table there are about 59,000 clones, approximately 92% of which are singletons. The specimen comprised PBMCs, sampled from a glioma patient treated with radiotherapy, temozolomide or both. These receptor sequences come from a man in his forties or fifties with glioma.

V is TRBV6-1 and J is TRBJ2-7; TRBD1 agrees at 7 bases. This CDR3 is 14 amino acids long. Looked up from germline, CDR1 is MNHNS and CDR2 is SASEGT. With 2 bases clipped from V and 2 bases from J, the junction kept 3 bases outside the gene matches. CDR3 nucleotide sequence: TGTGCCAGCAGTGAACCCGGACAGGCCTACGAGCAGTACTTC. Translation gives CASSEPGQAYEQYF.

The chain uses TRBV9 and TRBJ1-1, with TRBD1 as a possible D gene (5 bases). The V end lost 4 bases, the J end lost 0 bases, and 10 bases lay between the germline ends. In germline, CDR1 is SGDLS, CDR2 YYNGEE. The CDR3 covers 14 residues. CDR3 region: CASSPEGMNTEAFF. Written as DNA, the CDR3 is TGTGCCAGCAGCCCGGAGGGGATGAACACTGAAGCTTTCTTT.

This clone was detected only once. The V and J genes are TRBV30 and TRBJ2-1, with TRBD2 matching over 10 bases. Germline V CDR1 and CDR2: GTSNPN, SVGIG (reference sequence). The ends lost 5 bases at V and 1 base at J; junction bases unmatched: 2. The CDR3 extends over 14 amino acids. The CDR3 sequence: CAWGGLASYNEQFF. CDR3 nucleotides: TGTGCCTGGGGGGGACTAGCGTCCTACAATGAGCAGTTCTTC.

This chain joins TRBV15 and TRBJ2-7; the match to TRBD2 covers 12 bases. CDR1 is LNHNV, CDR2 YYDKDF, per germline (reference sequence). The CDR3 is 16 amino acids. The ends lost 1 base at V and 7 bases at J; junction bases unmatched: 8. The CDR3 DNA follows: TGTGCCACCAGCAGAGTTTTCGGACTAGCGGGATGGGAGCAGTACTTC. This translates into CATSRVFGLAGWEQYF. Combining the CDR3 with reference TRBV15 and TRBJ2-7 gives the whole variable domain DAMVIQNPRYQVTQFGKPVTLSCSQTLNHNVMYWYQQKSSQAPKLLFHYYDKDFNNEADTPDNFQSRRPNTSFCFLDIRSPGLGDTAMYLCATSRVFGLAGWEQYFGPGTRLTVT.

The chain carries TRBV6-5 and TRBJ1-5; D gene ambiguous. CDR3 length: 13 residues. Trimming pared 5 bases from V and 2 bases from J, leaving 7 bases between. CDR1 is MNHEY and CDR2 is SVGAGI in the germline V gene. CDR3: CASSTLGNQPQHF. In nucleotides, the CDR3 is TGTGCCAGCAGTACCCTCGGCAATCAGCCCCAGCATTTT.

V gene TRBV13 combines with J gene TRBJ2-7; 11 bases line up with TRBD1. Germline CDR1 and CDR2: PRHDT and FYEKMQ (reference sequence). J gave up 3 bases and V 5 bases, and 6 bases lay outside the gene matches. There are 15 residues in the CDR3. In DNA, the CDR3 is TGTGCCAGCAGCCACGGGACAGGGGGAGGCTACGAGCAGTACTTC. Protein sequence: CASSHGTGGGYEQYF.

The rearrangement uses TRBV7-2 and TRBJ1-4, with TRBD1 as a possible D gene (6 bases). V was pared by 0 bases and J by 8 bases, with 10 bases between. This CDR3 has 14 residues. From germline, CDR1 is SGHTA and CDR2 FQGNSA. In nucleotides, the CDR3 is TGTGCCAGCAGCTTAGCCAGGGGAGGGGAAAAACTGTTTTTT. Translating gives CASSLARGGEKLFF.

The chain recombines TRBV7-2 with TRBJ1-4; 8 bases align to TRBD1. The V gene end was trimmed by 6 bases and the J gene end by 7 bases; junction bases not matched to a gene: 16. Germline V gene sequence: CDR1 SGHTA, CDR2 FQGNSA. The CDR3 contains 17 residues. The CDR3 DNA sequence: TGTGCCAGCAGTTCCCAGCGCGGGGCAGGGGGCCGTGAAAAACTGTTTTTT. Protein: CASSSQRGAGGREKLFF. Full variable domain (outside the CDR3, taken from reference TRBV7-2 and TRBJ1-4): GAGVSQSPSNKVTEKGKDVELRCDPISGHTALYWYRQSLGQGLEFLIYFQGNSAPDKSGLPSDRFSAERTGGSVSTLTIQRTQQEDSAVYLCASSSQRGAGGREKLFFGSGTQLSVL.

The CDR3 spells CASRRAATNEKLFF. CDR3 coding DNA: TGTGCCAGCAGACGAGCAGCAACTAATGAAAAACTGTTTTTT. The gene calls are TRBV28 and TRBJ1-4; D not resolved. Trimming pared 6 bases from V and 0 bases from J, leaving 8 bases between. The germline gives CDR1 MDHEN, CDR2 SYDVKM. This CDR3 region has 14 residues.

This sequence joins TRBV2 and TRBJ2-7; D gene ambiguous. The germline V and J ends were trimmed by 4 bases and 0 bases, with 7 bases remaining between them. This CDR3 has 13 residues. Germline CDR1 and CDR2: SNHLY and FYNNEI. DNA for the CDR3: TGTGCCAGCAGTGGGCAGATCTCCTACGAGCAGTACTTC. This gives the protein CASSGQISYEQYF. The entire variable domain, with the rest obtained from reference TRBV2 and TRBJ2-7, is as follows: EPEVTQTPSHQVTQMGQEVILRCVPISNHLYFYWYRQILGQKVEFLVSFYNNEISEKSEIFDDQFSVERPDGSNFTLKIRSTKLEDSAMYFCASSGQISYEQYFGPGTRLTVT.

CDR3 sequence reads: CSVDGSGPLGEQYF. CDR3 coding DNA: TGCAGCGTTGATGGGAGCGGGCCCCTGGGGGAGCAGTACTTC. The chain recombines TRBV29-1 with TRBJ2-7; the D gene is possibly TRBD2 (6 bases). This CDR3 spans 14 amino acids. Germline V gives CDR1 SQVTM, CDR2 ANQGSEA. Trimming stripped 3 bases from V and 7 bases from J, with 19 bases between.

Only one count was recorded for this clone. J is TRBJ1-4 and V is TRBV27; D call uncertain. CDR1 and CDR2 from the germline V gene are MNHEY and SMNVEV (reference sequence). V was trimmed by 5 bases and J by 9 bases, leaving 13 bases between them. The CDR3 contains 13 residues. CDR3 in amino acids: CASSNRGRQKLFF. DNA of the CDR3: TGTGCCAGCAGTAATCGGGGAAGACAAAAACTGTTTTTT.

This clone has just one count. The chain recombines TRBV28 with TRBJ1-6; TRBD1 aligns across 11 bases. V was clipped by 5 bases and J by 10 bases; unmatched bases: 4. Germline V gives CDR1 MDHEN, CDR2 SYDVKM. CDR3 length: 14 amino acids. CDR3 loop: CASSPGTGGSPLHF. The CDR3 DNA is TGTGCCAGCAGTCCGGGGACAGGGGGATCACCCCTCCACTTT. Full variable domain (remainder filled in from reference TRBV28 and TRBJ1-6): DVKVTQSSRYLVKRTGEKVFLECVQDMDHENMFWYRQDPGLGLRLIYFSYDVKMKEKGDIPEGYSVSREKKERFSLILESASTNQTSMYLCASSPGTGGSPLHFGNGTRLTVT.

The chain joins TRBV9 to TRBJ2-1; 7 nucleotides align to TRBD2. The CDR3 runs to 12 residues. Germline values: CDR1 SGDLS, CDR2 YYNGEE. Germline trimming cut 5 bases from V and 7 bases from J; bases unmatched to any gene: 3. The chain's CDR3 is CASSSLANEQFF. For the CDR3, the DNA is TGTGCCAGCAGTTCACTAGCGAATGAGCAGTTCTTC. Complete variable domain (other parts from reference TRBV9 and TRBJ2-1): DSGVTQTPKHLITATGQRVTLRCSPRSGDLSVYWYQQSLDQGLQFLIQYYNGEERAKGNILERFSAQQFPDLHSELNLSSLELGDSALYFCASSSLANEQFFGPGTRLTVL.

V usage is TRBV18 and J usage is TRBJ2-3; D is unresolved. Trimming stripped 8 bases from V and 4 bases from J, with 7 bases between. Germline V gene lookup returns CDR1 KGHSH and CDR2 LQKENI. This CDR3 has 11 residues. CDR3 sequence: CASLLSDTQYF. CDR3 in DNA: TGTGCCAGCCTACTTTCAGATACGCAGTATTTT. The variable domain in full, completed from reference TRBV18 and TRBJ2-3, reads NAGVMQNPRHLVRRRGQEARLRCSPMKGHSHVYWYRQLPEEGLKFMVYLQKENIIDESGMPKERFSAEFPKEGPSILRIQQVVRGDSAAYFCASLLSDTQYFGPGTRLTVL.

The gene calls are TRBV19 and TRBJ2-5; tentatively, D is TRBD1 (5 bases). The CDR3 totals 13 residues. V dropped 3 bases and J dropped 1 base, with 6 bases sitting between them. CDR1 LNHDA and CDR2 SQIVND come from the germline V gene (reference sequence). The CDR3 coding sequence is TGTGCCAGTAGTATTCAGGGCCAAGAGACCCAGTACTTC. Residues: CASSIQGQETQYF.

This clone appeared once. The rearrangement links TRBV29-1 to TRBJ2-1; the match to TRBD2 covers 14 bases. This CDR3 has 14 amino acids. V gave up 7 bases and J gave up 5 bases; unmatched junction bases: 4. The germline gives CDR1 SQVTM, CDR2 ANQGSEA. The CDR3 coding sequence is TGCAGCGGGGGACTAGCGGGAGATAACAATGAGCAGTTCTTC. Amino acid sequence: CSGGLAGDNNEQFF.

CDR3 protein: CASSLGGGGGYGYTF. In nucleotides, the CDR3 is TGTGCCAGCAGCTTGGGCGGAGGAGGGGGCTATGGCTACACCTTC. The chain employs TRBV5-6 and TRBJ1-2; D possibly corresponds to TRBD1 (6 bases). There are 15 residues in the CDR3. Germline V gene sequence: CDR1 SGHDT, CDR2 YYEEEE. V lost 0 bases, J lost 4 bases, and 13 bases lay in between.

The rearrangement uses TRBV10-2 and TRBJ1-5, with 7 nucleotides matching TRBD1. Germline V gene lookup returns CDR1 WSHSY and CDR2 SAAADI. The V segment lost 10 bases and the J segment 2 bases; nucleotides outside the gene matches: 8. The CDR3 loop spans 14 amino acids. The CDR3 reads CATWTGHRNQPQHF. The DNA of the CDR3 is TGCGCCACCTGGACAGGACATCGCAATCAGCCCCAGCATTTT.

The gene calls are TRBV15 and TRBJ2-5; D not certain. The CDR3 is 17 amino acids. Trimming removed 3 bases at V and 3 bases at J, with 20 bases between. Looked up from germline, CDR1 is LNHNV and CDR2 is YYDKDF (reference sequence). The CDR3 here is CATSSDRLHSDKETQYF. In nucleotides, the CDR3 is TGTGCCACCAGCAGTGACCGGCTACATAGTGACAAAGAGACCCAGTACTTC.

This chain joins TRBV2 and TRBJ1-2; 7 nucleotides match TRBD1. The germline gives CDR1 SNHLY, CDR2 FYNNEI. This CDR3 has 17 residues. J was trimmed by 1 base and V by 4 bases; bases with no gene match: 12. CDR3 DNA: TGTGCCAGCAGTGGTCGGCAGGGGGGGGGTATTAACTATGGCTACACCTTC. This encodes CASSGRQGGGINYGYTF. Full variable domain (outside the CDR3, taken from reference TRBV2 and TRBJ1-2): EPEVTQTPSHQVTQMGQEVILRCVPISNHLYFYWYRQILGQKVEFLVSFYNNEISEKSEIFDDQFSVERPDGSNFTLKIRSTKLEDSAMYFCASSGRQGGGINYGYTFGSGTRLTVV.

The genes are TRBV28 and TRBJ2-7; TRBD2 might be the D (6 bases). CDR3 length equals 14 residues. Trimming shortened V by 3 bases and J by 5 bases, and 14 bases separated the two germline ends. CDR1 is MDHEN, CDR2 SYDVKM, per germline. The CDR3 region is CASSFGGSTDEQYF. The CDR3 DNA reads TGTGCCAGCAGTTTCGGAGGGAGCACCGACGAGCAGTACTTC.

In DNA form, the CDR3 reads TGTGCCTGGAGTGTACTCGAGGGGAGGAACTATGGCTACACCTTC. Amino acids: CAWSVLEGRNYGYTF. V gene TRBV30 combines with J gene TRBJ1-2; D is possibly TRBD1 (5 bases). The CDR3 contains 15 residues. Germline V CDR1 and CDR2: GTSNPN, SVGIG (reference sequence). The V and J ends lost 0 bases and 2 bases respectively, with 13 bases between them.

This clone was seen just once. The rearrangement joins TRBV7-2 to TRBJ2-5; the match to TRBD1 covers 9 bases. CDR3 length: 12 residues. CDR1 is SGHTA and CDR2 is FQGNSA in the germline V gene. With V trimmed by 6 bases and J by 9 bases, 5 bases remained unmatched. CDR3 in DNA: TGTGCCAGCAGTTGGACAGGGGCATCCCAGTACTTC. Protein sequence: CASSWTGASQYF.

The J gene is TRBJ2-7, the V gene TRBV28; D is perhaps TRBD2 (5 bases). The CDR3 spans 13 residues. Per the germline V gene, CDR1 is MDHEN and CDR2 is SYDVKM. Trimming cost V 2 bases and J 11 bases, with 16 bases left between them. The CDR3 loop reads CASSLGGVPREYF. CDR3 DNA: TGTGCCAGCAGTTTAGGAGGCGTTCCCCGGGAGTACTTC.

The rearrangement joins TRBV4-2 to TRBJ1-5; D possibly corresponds to TRBD1 (6 bases). Trimming removed 2 bases from V and 0 bases from J, with 14 bases in between. Germline V gives CDR1 LGHNA, CDR2 YNFKEQ. The CDR3 has 17 residues. CDR3 amino acids: CASSQPDRYHSNQPQHF. The DNA for the CDR3 is TGTGCCAGCAGCCAACCGGACAGATACCATAGCAATCAGCCCCAGCATTTT.

The gene calls are TRBV19 and TRBJ2-2; 8 bases map to TRBD1. The CDR3 totals 15 residues. J lost 4 bases, V lost 5 bases, and 6 bases had no gene match. The germline gives CDR1 LNHDA, CDR2 SQIVND (reference sequence). Written as DNA, the CDR3 is TGTGCCAGTAGTGAGGACAGGGAAAGCACCGGGGAGCTGTTTTTT. Its protein product is CASSEDRESTGELFF.

The chain recombines TRBV28 with TRBJ2-7; D is ambiguous. CDR1 and CDR2 (germline): MDHEN, SYDVKM. This CDR3 spans 13 amino acids. Trimming took off 10 bases at V and 5 bases at J, with 18 bases between the two ends. DNA of the CDR3: TGTGCCATAGACGAGGCAACTGGGGACGAGCAGTACTTC. Translated, it gives CAIDEATGDEQYF.

On this clone: At one end, the junction sequence differs from germline, possibly due to a read error. V is TRBV7-2 and J is TRBJ1-2; tentative D call: TRBD1 (6 bases). Germline V gene lookup returns CDR1 SGHTA and CDR2 FQGNSA. The length of the CDR3 is 16 residues. CDR3 sequence reads: CASSLRPDRHDYGYIF. The CDR3 nucleotides are TGTGCCAGCAGCTTAAGACCTGACAGGCACGACTATGGCTACATCTTC.

V and J are TRBV29-1 and TRBJ2-1, with D perhaps assigned TRBD1 or TRBD2 (5 bases each). Germline CDR1 is SQVTM and CDR2 is ANQGSEA. This CDR3 is built from 14 residues. Deletions cut 5 bases from V and 0 bases from J, with 11 bases between. The CDR3 is CSVSGASSYNEQFF. For the CDR3, the DNA is TGCAGCGTTTCCGGGGCCTCCTCCTACAATGAGCAGTTCTTC.